These 28 T cell receptor beta chains were all obtained from the same sample, sequenced in a study of CD8+ T cells in alopecia areata. Treatment here: oral pan-JAK inhibitor, 5-10 mg twice daily. RNA was extracted and reverse transcribed into cDNA as the sequencing template. The table came from immunoSEQ multiplex PCR; TCRdb's copy has only in-frame clones and leaves some out. Of about 220,000 clones listed, less than 75% are singletons. Sequencing used CD4+ T cells sorted from blood, obtained at week 4, from a patient treated with tofacitinib. The receptors derive from a human donor with alopecia areata.

The chain joins TRBV19 to TRBJ1-2; 9 positions match TRBD1. Germline V gene sequence: CDR1 LNHDA, CDR2 SQIVND (reference sequence). J lost 2 bases, V lost 7 bases, and 5 bases had no gene match. CDR3 size: 14 residues. As DNA, the CDR3 is TGTGCCAGTAACCCCGGACAGGGGAACTATGGCTACACCTTC. Protein product: CASNPGQGNYGYTF.

J is TRBJ1-6 and V is TRBV27, with 8 bases that match TRBD1. Germline V gene data show CDR1 as MNHEY and CDR2 as SMNVEV (reference sequence). CDR3 size: 14 residues. J was trimmed by 9 bases and V by 5 bases; bases with no gene match: 6. This CDR3 is CASSPRTGFSPLHF. The CDR3 nucleotides are TGTGCCAGCAGTCCCCGGACAGGGTTTTCACCCCTCCACTTT.

The CDR3 DNA reads as TGTGCCAGCGGAACGGCGAGTGATGGCTACACCTTC. Its protein is CASGTASDGYTF. The V call is TRBV2, the J call TRBJ1-2; D not certain. Germline V gene data show CDR1 as SNHLY and CDR2 as FYNNEI. The CDR3 sequence is 12 residues long. V was clipped by 8 bases and J by 6 bases, with 13 bases between them.

This chain joins TRBV19 and TRBJ1-2, with D uncertain. Germline V gene lookup returns CDR1 LNHDA and CDR2 SQIVND (reference sequence). The CDR3 spans 13 residues. V was clipped by 6 bases and J by 6 bases, with 14 bases between them. This chain's CDR3 is CASSTPGRNGYTF. For the CDR3, the DNA is TGTGCCAGTAGCACGCCAGGTAGGAATGGCTACACCTTC.

The genes are TRBV27 and TRBJ1-5, with a tentative D call TRBD1 (5 bases). Germline V gene lookup returns CDR1 MNHEY and CDR2 SMNVEV (reference sequence). This CDR3 region has 16 residues. V was clipped by 4 bases and J by 2 bases, with 15 bases between them. This CDR3 reads CASSSLKSGGNQPQHF. The CDR3 region has the DNA TGTGCCAGCAGTTCCCTAAAGTCGGGGGGCAATCAGCCCCAGCATTTT.

This clone showed up just a few times. A read error may produce the germline difference seen at one junction end. Different DNA sequences within this sample yield the same CDR3. The J gene is TRBJ2-1, the V gene TRBV5-1; TRBD2 aligns across 13 bases. This CDR3 comprises 15 residues. Germline V lookup: CDR1 SGHRS, CDR2 YFSETQ. CDR3 loop: CASSLGLAGTNEQFF. The CDR3 DNA reads as TGTGCCAGCAGCTTGGGACTAGCGGGGACCAATGAGCAGTTCTTC. Drawing the rest from reference TRBV5-1 and TRBJ2-1, the complete variable domain is KAGVTQTPRYLIKTRGQQVTLSCSPISGHRSVSWYQQTPGQGLQFLFEYFSETQRNKGNFPGRFSGRQFSNSRSEMNVSTLELGDSALYLCASSLGLAGTNEQFFGPGTRLTVL.

The gene calls are TRBV29-1 and TRBJ2-4; TRBD1 matches at 10 bases. CDR1 and CDR2 from the germline V gene are SQVTM and ANQGSEA. The CDR3 totals 14 residues. V was clipped by 5 bases and J by 5 bases; unmatched bases: 6. The CDR3 DNA reads TGCAGCGTTCAACCCGGGACAGGGGAAAACATTCAGTACTTC. Protein: CSVQPGTGENIQYF.

The V and J genes are TRBV29-1 and TRBJ2-3, with D hard to call. V was clipped by 4 bases and J by 4 bases, with 12 bases between them. The CDR3 consists of 13 residues. Germline V gene data show CDR1 as SQVTM and CDR2 as ANQGSEA. CDR3: CSVGGKLSDTQYF. The CDR3 region has the DNA TGCAGCGTTGGAGGAAAACTTTCAGATACGCAGTATTTT.

The rearrangement uses TRBV5-1 and TRBJ1-2; D gene uncertain. V lost 0 bases to trimming and J lost 7 bases, with 10 bases between them. From germline, CDR1 is SGHRS and CDR2 YFSETQ. This CDR3 region has 13 residues. The CDR3 loop is CASSLEASGGYTF. CDR3 nucleotides: TGCGCCAGCAGCTTGGAGGCATCCGGTGGCTACACCTTC.

The chain joins TRBV29-1 to TRBJ1-2; D gene ambiguous. Germline loops: CDR1 SQVTM, CDR2 ANQGSEA. Trimming took 3 bases from V and 4 from J, leaving 9 bases between them. The CDR3 sequence is 12 residues long. The CDR3 is CSVEWLGYGYTF. CDR3 in DNA: TGCAGCGTTGAGTGGTTGGGCTATGGCTACACCTTC.

The rearrangement joins TRBV5-6 to TRBJ2-4, with 7 nucleotides matching TRBD2. The CDR3 covers 15 residues. J lost 7 bases, V lost 4 bases, and 11 bases had no gene match. CDR1 SGHDT and CDR2 YYEEEE come from the germline V gene. CDR3 residues: CASSPGGLNGNIQYF. The DNA for the CDR3 is TGTGCCAGCAGCCCGGGGGGACTCAATGGGAACATTCAGTACTTC.

This clone occurred many times. The V and J genes are TRBV29-1 and TRBJ2-1; the D gene is possibly TRBD1 (6 bases). The germline V and J ends were trimmed by 2 bases and 4 bases, with 18 bases remaining between them. This CDR3 has 16 amino acids. From germline, CDR1 is SQVTM and CDR2 ANQGSEA. CDR3 amino acids: CSVELVDRPLYNEQFF. As DNA, the CDR3 is TGCAGCGTTGAATTGGTGGACAGACCTCTTTACAATGAGCAGTTCTTC.

The table lists this clone with a few counts. The chain employs TRBV29-1 and TRBJ1-6; possible D gene TRBD1, 5 bases. CDR3 length: 13 residues. The germline V gene encodes CDR1 SQVTM and CDR2 ANQGSEA. Trimming left V 6 bases short and J 7 bases short, with 13 bases between. For the CDR3, the DNA is TGCAGCGTGGCCCCGGGGCCGAATTCACCCCTCCACTTT. This gives the protein CSVAPGPNSPLHF.

V and J are TRBV18 and TRBJ1-1; TRBD1 might be the D (5 bases). Per the germline V gene, CDR1 is KGHSH and CDR2 is LQKENI. The CDR3 extends over 14 amino acids. Trimming shortened V by 3 bases and J by 11 bases, and 19 bases separated the two germline ends. CDR3 amino acids: CASSPPGGVVDAFF. The CDR3 nucleotides are TGTGCCAGCTCACCCCCCGGGGGGGTTGTCGACGCTTTCTTT.

V usage is TRBV7-9 and J usage is TRBJ2-7; D call uncertain. Trimming took 1 base from V and 6 from J, leaving 10 bases between them. The germline CDR1 and CDR2 sequences are SEHNR and FQNEAQ (reference sequence). The length of the CDR3 is 13 residues. In DNA, the CDR3 is TGTGCCAGCAGCTTAGATTTAGTCCGCGAGCAGTACTTC. Amino acid sequence: CASSLDLVREQYF.

This clone was detected a few times. The chain links TRBV7-2 to TRBJ2-3; 7 nucleotides line up with TRBD2. The CDR3 consists of 17 residues. Trimming cost V 1 base and J 2 bases; bases outside gene matches: 9. The V gene's germline CDR1 is SGHTA and CDR2 FQGNSA. CDR3 sequence: CASSLGIASGLTDTQYF. DNA of the CDR3: TGTGCCAGCAGCTTAGGTATCGCTAGCGGACTCACAGATACGCAGTATTTT.

The rearrangement links TRBV5-1 to TRBJ2-2, with D perhaps TRBD2 (6 bases). The germline V gene encodes CDR1 SGHRS and CDR2 YFSETQ. V lost 2 bases and J 2 bases, leaving 13 bases between the germline ends. The CDR3 covers 16 residues. This CDR3 is CASSFTLAANTGELFF. The CDR3 DNA follows: TGCGCCAGCAGCTTCACACTAGCAGCCAACACCGGGGAGCTGTTTTTT.

The rearrangement uses TRBV18 and TRBJ2-7; D unresolved. Trimming left V 3 bases short and J 5 bases short, with 14 bases between. CDR1 is KGHSH, CDR2 LQKENI, per germline. CDR3 length equals 14 residues. CDR3 loop: CASSPGVDRDEQYF. CDR3 bases: TGTGCCAGCTCACCCGGTGTCGACCGGGACGAGCAGTACTTC.

The chain combines TRBV29-1 with TRBJ1-2, with TRBD1 as a possible D gene (5 bases). The V gene lost 3 bases and the J gene lost 0 bases, with 14 bases spanning the gap. The CDR3 runs to 15 residues. Germline V CDR1 and CDR2: SQVTM, ANQGSEA. For the CDR3, the DNA is TGCAGCGTTGATGATTGGACATACTCTAACTATGGCTACACCTTC. It is translated as CSVDDWTYSNYGYTF.

The rearrangement joins TRBV6-5 to TRBJ1-4; perhaps TRBD1 as D (6 bases). Per the germline V gene, CDR1 is MNHEY and CDR2 is SVGAGI. This CDR3 has 15 amino acids. Between the trimmed V and J ends, which lost 5 bases and 5 bases, there was a span of 15 bases. The CDR3 coding sequence is TGTGCCAGCAGTCAATCGGGGGCGACAAATGAAAAACTGTTTTTT. Translating gives CASSQSGATNEKLFF.

This clone has more than one count but fewer than ten. This sequence joins TRBV30 and TRBJ1-2; possibly TRBD1 for D (6 bases). The ends were cut back, 3 bases at V and 2 bases at J, with 19 bases in the middle. This CDR3 spans 16 amino acids. Germline loops: CDR1 GTSNPN, CDR2 SVGIG (reference sequence). This chain's CDR3 is CAWRSVGAGVNYGYTF. In DNA, the CDR3 is TGTGCCTGGAGGTCTGTAGGGGCAGGGGTAAACTATGGCTACACCTTC.

This chain uses TRBV6-6 with TRBJ2-1, with D maybe TRBD2 (5 bases). CDR3 length: 12 residues. Germline CDR1 reads MNHNY; CDR2 reads SVGAGI (reference sequence). The germline V and J ends were trimmed by 6 bases and 6 bases, with 9 bases remaining between them. CDR3 region: CASSRTFNEQFF. As DNA, the CDR3 is TGTGCCAGCAGCCGGACTTTCAATGAGCAGTTCTTC.

The rearrangement links TRBV15 to TRBJ2-1; perhaps TRBD2 as D (5 bases). V was clipped by 3 bases and J by 4 bases, with 16 bases between them. The CDR3 runs to 16 residues. Per the germline V gene, CDR1 is LNHNV and CDR2 is YYDKDF (reference sequence). This CDR3 is CATSRSTQRGYNEQFF. The CDR3 bases are TGTGCCACCAGCAGGTCAACTCAACGGGGATACAATGAGCAGTTCTTC. Using reference TRBV15 and TRBJ2-1 for the parts outside the CDR3, the full variable domain is DAMVIQNPRYQVTQFGKPVTLSCSQTLNHNVMYWYQQKSSQAPKLLFHYYDKDFNNEADTPDNFQSRRPNTSFCFLDIRSPGLGDTAMYLCATSRSTQRGYNEQFFGPGTRLTVL.

This clone was found many times. The chain joins TRBV5-5 to TRBJ1-3, with unresolved D. The germline V and J ends were trimmed by 3 bases and 3 bases, with 16 bases remaining between them. This CDR3 region has 16 residues. Germline V gene data show CDR1 as SGHKS and CDR2 as YYEKEE (reference sequence). The chain's CDR3 is CASSSSGSLFGNTIYF. The CDR3 DNA sequence: TGTGCCAGCAGCTCCTCAGGTTCGCTCTTTGGAAACACCATATATTTT.

The chain recombines TRBV30 with TRBJ2-5; D gene uncertain. CDR1 and CDR2 from the germline V gene are GTSNPN and SVGIG (reference sequence). The CDR3 contains 13 residues. Trimming removed 3 bases at V and 2 bases at J, with 10 bases between. This chain's CDR3 is CAWRTAAQETQYF. In DNA form, the CDR3 reads TGTGCCTGGAGAACGGCAGCTCAAGAGACCCAGTACTTC.

The chain is built from TRBV5-1 and TRBJ2-5; D gene uncertain. Germline CDR1 SGHRS, CDR2 YFSETQ. The CDR3 extends over 13 amino acids. The germline V and J ends were trimmed by 6 bases and 0 bases, with 9 bases remaining between them. As DNA, the CDR3 is TGCGCCAGCACGGCAGCGAACCAAGAGACCCAGTACTTC. Residues: CASTAANQETQYF.

A word on this clone: Compared with germline, one end of the junction differs, possibly owing to a read error. This rearrangement joins TRBV6-1 to TRBJ1-2; 9 nucleotides line up with TRBD1. CDR1 MNHNS and CDR2 SASEGT come from the germline V gene. This CDR3 has 12 amino acids. Here the CDR3 reads CAISDRGEGYTF. The DNA for the CDR3 is TGTGCCATCAGTGACAGGGGGGAAGGCTACACCTTC.

This clone has only a few counts. This chain uses TRBV5-8 with TRBJ1-1; no definite D call. V lost 5 bases, J lost 4 bases, and 18 bases lay in between. The CDR3 spans 15 residues. Germline loops: CDR1 SGHTS, CDR2 YDEGEE. CDR3 bases: TGTGCCAGCAGTCACCCCTCCTCGAGACGCACTGAAGCTTTCTTT. It specifies CASSHPSSRRTEAFF.